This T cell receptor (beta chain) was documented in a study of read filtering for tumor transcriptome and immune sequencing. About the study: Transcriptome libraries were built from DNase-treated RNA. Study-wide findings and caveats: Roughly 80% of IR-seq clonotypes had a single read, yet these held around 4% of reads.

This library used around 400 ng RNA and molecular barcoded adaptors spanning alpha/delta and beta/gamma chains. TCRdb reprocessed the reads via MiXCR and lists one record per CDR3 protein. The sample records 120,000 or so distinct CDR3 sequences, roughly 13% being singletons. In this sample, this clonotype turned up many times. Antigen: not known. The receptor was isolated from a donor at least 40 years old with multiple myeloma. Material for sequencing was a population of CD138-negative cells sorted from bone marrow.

DNA of the CDR3: TGTGCCAGCAGCTTCCCCTTTGGGGGGGCGAATGAGCAGTTCTTC. This translates into CASSFPFGGANEQFF. The chain links TRBV11-2 to TRBJ2-1; D possibly corresponds to TRBD2 (7 bases). Trimming took 3 bases from V and 7 from J, leaving 16 bases between them. CDR3 size: 15 residues. CDR1 is SGHAT and CDR2 is FQNNGV in the germline V gene.